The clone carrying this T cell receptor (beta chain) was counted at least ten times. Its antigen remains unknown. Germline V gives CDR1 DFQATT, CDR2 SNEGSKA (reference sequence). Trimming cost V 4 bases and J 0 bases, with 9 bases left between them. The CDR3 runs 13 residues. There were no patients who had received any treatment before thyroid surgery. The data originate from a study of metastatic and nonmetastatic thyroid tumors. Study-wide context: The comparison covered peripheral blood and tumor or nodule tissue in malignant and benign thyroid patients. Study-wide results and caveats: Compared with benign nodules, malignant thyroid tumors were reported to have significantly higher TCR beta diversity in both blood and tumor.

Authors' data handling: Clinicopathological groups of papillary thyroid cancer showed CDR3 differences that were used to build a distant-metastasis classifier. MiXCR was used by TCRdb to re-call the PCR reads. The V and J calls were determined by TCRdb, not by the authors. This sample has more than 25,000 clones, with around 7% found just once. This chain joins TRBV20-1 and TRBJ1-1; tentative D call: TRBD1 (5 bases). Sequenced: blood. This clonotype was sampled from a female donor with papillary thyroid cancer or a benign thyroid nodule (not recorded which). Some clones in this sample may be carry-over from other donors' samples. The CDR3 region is CSAIRDLNTEAFF. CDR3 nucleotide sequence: TGCAGTGCTATCAGGGATTTGAACACTGAAGCTTTCTTT.